This record concerns one T cell receptor (beta chain) sequence. What it binds is not known. This sample was included in a study of CD8+ T cells in alopecia areata. On the study more broadly: Affected scalp percentage gauged treated patients' severity. General observations from the study: Relative to normal scalp, lesional scalp, especially alopecia totalis/universalis, showed higher clonality.

As the sequencing template, cDNA was produced by extracting RNA and reverse transcribing it. Method: immunoSEQ multiplex PCR; TCRdb's copy keeps in-frame clones and lacks some. The table includes 150,000 to 200,000 clones, about 60% detected once. Noted treatment: oral pan-JAK inhibitor, 5-10 mg twice daily. This clonotype originated in a human donor with alopecia areata. The material sequenced was CD4+ T cells sorted from blood, taken at week 24, from a patient treated with tofacitinib.

The CDR3 protein is CASSPGGTTRSNTQYF. CDR3 DNA: TGCGCCAGCAGCCCCGGAGGGACTACTAGATCAAATACGCAGTATTTT. The chain links TRBV5-1 to TRBJ2-3; 7 positions agree with TRBD2. Germline loops: CDR1 SGHRS, CDR2 YFSETQ. V shed 4 bases, J shed 7 bases, and the junction held 15 bases outside the gene matches. There are 16 residues in the CDR3.